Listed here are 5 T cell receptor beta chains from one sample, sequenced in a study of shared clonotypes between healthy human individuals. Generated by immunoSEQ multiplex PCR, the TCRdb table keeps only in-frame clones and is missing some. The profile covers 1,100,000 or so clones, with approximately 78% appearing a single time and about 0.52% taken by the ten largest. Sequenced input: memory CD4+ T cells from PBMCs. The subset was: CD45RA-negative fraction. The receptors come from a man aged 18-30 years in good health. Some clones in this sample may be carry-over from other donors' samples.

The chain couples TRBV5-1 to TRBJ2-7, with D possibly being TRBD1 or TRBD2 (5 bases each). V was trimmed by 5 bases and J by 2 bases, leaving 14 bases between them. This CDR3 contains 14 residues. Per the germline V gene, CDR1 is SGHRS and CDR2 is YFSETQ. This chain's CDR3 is CASRGTLGPYEQYF. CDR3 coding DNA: TGCGCCAGCAGGGGGACCCTTGGGCCCTACGAGCAGTACTTC.

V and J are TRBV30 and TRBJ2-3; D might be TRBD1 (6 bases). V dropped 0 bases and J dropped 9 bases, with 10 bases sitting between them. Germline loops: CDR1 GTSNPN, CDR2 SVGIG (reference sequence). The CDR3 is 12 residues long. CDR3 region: CAWSVQGRTQYF. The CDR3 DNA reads TGTGCCTGGAGTGTACAGGGTAGAACGCAGTATTTT.

In nucleotides, the CDR3 is TGCGCCAGCATGCGGGACAGCTACGAGCAGTACTTC. Its protein product is CASMRDSYEQYF. The gene calls are TRBV5-1 and TRBJ2-7, with D perhaps TRBD1 (7 bases). CDR3 length equals 12 residues. From germline, CDR1 is SGHRS and CDR2 YFSETQ. The V gene lost 6 bases and the J gene lost 3 bases, with 10 bases spanning the gap.

CDR3 nucleotides: TGTGCCAGCAGCTTATGGACTAGCAGCAGCGATGAGCAGTTCTTC. Amino acid sequence: CASSLWTSSSDEQFF. This chain uses TRBV7-9 with TRBJ2-1, with 8 bases identical to TRBD2. The germline V gene encodes CDR1 SEHNR and CDR2 FQNEAQ (reference sequence). After removal of 2 bases from V and 8 bases from J, the junction contained 8 bases not matched to a gene. This CDR3 is 15 amino acids long.

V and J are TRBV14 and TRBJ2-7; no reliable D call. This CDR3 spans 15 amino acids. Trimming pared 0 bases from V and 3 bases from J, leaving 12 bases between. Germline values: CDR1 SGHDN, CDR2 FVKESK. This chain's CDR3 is CASSQDGWAYYEQYF. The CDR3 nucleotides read TGTGCCAGCAGCCAAGATGGCTGGGCGTACTACGAGCAGTACTTC.